The 5 T cell receptor beta chains presented below share a single source sample, sequenced in a study of shared clonotypes between healthy human individuals (dated by TCRdb to about 2020). For the CD8 naive samples, CD45RO-negative cells were positively selected for CCR7, yielding a CD45RA+CCR7+ population from which TemRA cells were excluded. Library prep was done by the immunoSEQ multiplex PCR assay. TCRdb obtained this table from immuneACCESS and retained in-frame rearrangements with V and J assigned. These tables miss some clones; where compared with another copy, unresolved V genes account for less than half of the shortfall, and the remainder is unexplained. Recorded for this sample are 2 million to 2.5 million clones; about 93% of them occurred a single time. Together, the top ten hold 1.5% to 2% of the sample. Material for sequencing was naive CD8+ T cells from PBMCs. Read against the paper, the sample's cell subset or site label means: CD45RA+CCR7+. The receptor source for this set is a man between 18 and 35 years old in good health. Some clones in this sample may be carry-over from other donors' samples.

The J gene is TRBJ2-2, the V gene TRBV7-9, with 7 bases lining up with TRBD1. The CDR3 is made up of 17 amino acids. Germline-derived CDR1 and CDR2 are SEHNR and FQNEAQ (reference sequence). With V trimmed by 2 bases and J by 4 bases, 10 bases remained unmatched. The CDR3 bases are TGTGCCAGCAGCTTAACACAGGGGCCCTACGGCACCGGGGAGCTGTTTTTT. As protein: CASSLTQGPYGTGELFF.

The table lists this clone with a count of one. The chain combines TRBV7-9 with TRBJ1-1; D is ambiguous. This CDR3 contains 16 residues. V lost 1 base and J 1 base, leaving 13 bases between the germline ends. Germline V lookup: CDR1 SEHNR, CDR2 FQNEAQ (reference sequence). CDR3 residues: CASSLGRGQSNTEAFF. The DNA for the CDR3 is TGTGCCAGCAGCTTAGGTCGTGGCCAATCGAACACTGAAGCTTTCTTT.

V usage is TRBV7-2 and J usage is TRBJ2-1; TRBD2 is a possible D gene (5 bases). In germline, CDR1 is SGHTA, CDR2 FQGNSA. The germline V and J ends were trimmed by 2 bases and 3 bases, with 8 bases remaining between them. The CDR3 runs to 14 residues. DNA of the CDR3: TGTGCCAGCAGCTTAATCACTAGCTACAATGAGCAGTTCTTC. This codes for CASSLITSYNEQFF.

The V and J genes are TRBV27 and TRBJ2-7; 8 bases agree with TRBD2. Germline CDR1 MNHEY, CDR2 SMNVEV (reference sequence). The V gene end was trimmed by 4 bases and the J gene end by 1 base; junction bases not matched to a gene: 9. The CDR3 runs 16 residues. The CDR3 bases are TGTGCCAGCAGTTCCCTCATAGCGGGAACTTCCTACGAGCAGTACTTC. This encodes CASSSLIAGTSYEQYF.

This clone has more than one count but fewer than ten. This chain joins TRBV19 and TRBJ1-5; maybe TRBD1 (5 bases). CDR3 size: 13 residues. Between the trimmed V and J ends, which lost 7 bases and 0 bases, there was a span of 7 bases. Germline V gene lookup returns CDR1 LNHDA and CDR2 SQIVND (reference sequence). CDR3 sequence: CASTGYSNQPQHF. The CDR3 bases are TGTGCCAGTACAGGGTATAGCAATCAGCCCCAGCATTTT.